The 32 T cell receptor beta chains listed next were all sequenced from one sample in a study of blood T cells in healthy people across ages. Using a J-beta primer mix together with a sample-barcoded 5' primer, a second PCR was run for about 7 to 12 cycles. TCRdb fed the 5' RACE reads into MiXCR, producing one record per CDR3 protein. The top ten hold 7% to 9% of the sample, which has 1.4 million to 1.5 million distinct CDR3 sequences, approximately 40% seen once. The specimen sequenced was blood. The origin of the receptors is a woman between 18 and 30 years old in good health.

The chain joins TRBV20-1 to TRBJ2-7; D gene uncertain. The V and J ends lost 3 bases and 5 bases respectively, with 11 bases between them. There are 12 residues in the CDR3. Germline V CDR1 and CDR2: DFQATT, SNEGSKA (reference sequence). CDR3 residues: CSARPDWDEQYF. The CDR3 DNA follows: TGCAGTGCTAGGCCTGATTGGGACGAGCAGTACTTC.

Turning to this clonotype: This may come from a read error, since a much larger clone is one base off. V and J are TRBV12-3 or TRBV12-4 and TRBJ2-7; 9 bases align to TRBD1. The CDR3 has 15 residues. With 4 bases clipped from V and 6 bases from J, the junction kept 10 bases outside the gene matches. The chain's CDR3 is CASSSAGTGLGEQYF. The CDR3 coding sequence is TGTGCCAGCAGTTCAGCGGGGACAGGGCTAGGCGAGCAGTACTTC.

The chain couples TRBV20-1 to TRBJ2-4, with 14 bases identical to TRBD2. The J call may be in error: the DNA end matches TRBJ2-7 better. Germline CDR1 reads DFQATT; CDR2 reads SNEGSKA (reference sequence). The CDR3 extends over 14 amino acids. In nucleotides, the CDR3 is TGCAGTGCTAAGGAAGGACTAGCGGGAGGCGAGCAGTACTTC. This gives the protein CSAKEGLAGGEQYF.

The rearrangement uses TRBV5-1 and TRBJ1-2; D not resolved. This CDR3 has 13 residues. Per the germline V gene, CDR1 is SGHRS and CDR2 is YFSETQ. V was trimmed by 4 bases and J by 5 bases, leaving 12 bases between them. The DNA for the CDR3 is TGCGCCAGCAGCCCCGGTTGGGAGTATGGCTACACCTTC. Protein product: CASSPGWEYGYTF.

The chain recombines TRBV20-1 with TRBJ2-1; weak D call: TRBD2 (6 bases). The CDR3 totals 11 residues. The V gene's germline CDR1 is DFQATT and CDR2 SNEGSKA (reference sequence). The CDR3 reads CNFYGGNEQFF. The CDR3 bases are TGCAATTTCTACGGGGGAAATGAGCAGTTCTTC.

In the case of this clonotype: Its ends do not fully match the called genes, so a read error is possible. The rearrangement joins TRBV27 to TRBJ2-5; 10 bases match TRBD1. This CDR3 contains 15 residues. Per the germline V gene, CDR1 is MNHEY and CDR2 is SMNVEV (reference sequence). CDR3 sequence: CTSSLIRDRGETQYF. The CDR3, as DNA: TGTACCAGCAGTTTAATTCGGGACAGGGGAGAGACCCAGTACTTC.

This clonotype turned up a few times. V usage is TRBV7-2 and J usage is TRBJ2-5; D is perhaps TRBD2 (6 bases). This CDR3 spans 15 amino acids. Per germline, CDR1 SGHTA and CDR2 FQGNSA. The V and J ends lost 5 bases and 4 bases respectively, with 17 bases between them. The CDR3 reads CASSASRGVLETQYF. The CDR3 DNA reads TGTGCCAGCAGCGCCTCGCGGGGTGTACTAGAGACCCAGTACTTC.

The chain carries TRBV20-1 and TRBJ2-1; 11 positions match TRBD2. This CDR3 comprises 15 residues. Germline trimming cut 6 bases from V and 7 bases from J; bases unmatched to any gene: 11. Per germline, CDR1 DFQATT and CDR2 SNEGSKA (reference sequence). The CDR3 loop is CSARGLAGGLNEQFF. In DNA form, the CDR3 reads TGCAGTGCGCGAGGGCTAGCGGGGGGTTTAAATGAGCAGTTCTTC.

Here the CDR3 reads CASSFPTPKQYF. The CDR3 DNA reads as TGTGCCAGCAGTTTTCCGACTCCTAAACAGTACTTC. J is TRBJ2-7 and V is TRBV28; D is undetermined. Germline lookup yields CDR1 MDHEN and CDR2 SYDVKM. This CDR3 region has 12 residues. Trimming shortened V by 3 bases and J by 10 bases, and 13 bases separated the two germline ends.

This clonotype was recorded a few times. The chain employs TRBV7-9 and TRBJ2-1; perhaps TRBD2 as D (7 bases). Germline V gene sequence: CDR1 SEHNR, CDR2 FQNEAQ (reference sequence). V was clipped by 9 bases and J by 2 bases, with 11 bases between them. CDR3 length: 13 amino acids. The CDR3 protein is CASKGGTYNEQFF. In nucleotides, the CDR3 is TGTGCCAGTAAGGGGGGGACCTACAATGAGCAGTTCTTC.

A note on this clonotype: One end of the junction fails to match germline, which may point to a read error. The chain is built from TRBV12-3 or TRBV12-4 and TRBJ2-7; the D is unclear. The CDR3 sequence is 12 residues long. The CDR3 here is CTSSKQNYEQYF. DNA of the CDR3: TGTACCAGCAGCAAGCAAAACTACGAGCAGTACTTC.

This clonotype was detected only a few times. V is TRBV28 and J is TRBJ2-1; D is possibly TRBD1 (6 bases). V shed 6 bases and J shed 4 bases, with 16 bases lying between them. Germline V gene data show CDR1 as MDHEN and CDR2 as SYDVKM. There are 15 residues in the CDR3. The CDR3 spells CASSRNPGQYNEQFF. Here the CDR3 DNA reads TGTGCCAGCAGCCGTAATCCGGGACAATACAATGAGCAGTTCTTC.

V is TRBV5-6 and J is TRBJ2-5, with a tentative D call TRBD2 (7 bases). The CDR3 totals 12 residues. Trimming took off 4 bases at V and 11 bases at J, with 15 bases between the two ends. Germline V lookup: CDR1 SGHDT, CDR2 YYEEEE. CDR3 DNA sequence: TGTGCCAGCAGCGGAGGGGGGGACCAGCAGTACTTC. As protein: CASSGGGDQQYF.

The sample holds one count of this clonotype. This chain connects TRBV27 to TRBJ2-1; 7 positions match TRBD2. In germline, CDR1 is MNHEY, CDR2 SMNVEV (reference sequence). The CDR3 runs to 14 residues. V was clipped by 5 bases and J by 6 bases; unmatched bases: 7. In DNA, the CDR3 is TGTGCCAGCAGTATACTGACTAGCCCCAATGAGCAGTTCTTC. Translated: CASSILTSPNEQFF.

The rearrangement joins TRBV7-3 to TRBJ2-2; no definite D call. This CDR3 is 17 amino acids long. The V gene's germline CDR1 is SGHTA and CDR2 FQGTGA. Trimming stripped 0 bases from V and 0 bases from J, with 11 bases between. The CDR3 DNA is TGTGCCAGCAGCTTAACGATCGCCGGGCCGAACACCGGGGAGCTGTTTTTT. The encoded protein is CASSLTIAGPNTGELFF.

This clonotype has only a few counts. The CDR3 coding sequence is TGTGCCAGCAGAGCGGGGGGAACCCACGAGCAGTACTTC. This codes for CASRAGGTHEQYF. The rearrangement joins TRBV6-1 to TRBJ2-7; 9 bases fit TRBD2. Losses at the gene ends were 6 bases for V and 5 bases for J; bases not matched to a gene: 5. The V gene's germline CDR1 is MNHNS and CDR2 SASEGT. The CDR3 length is 13 residues.

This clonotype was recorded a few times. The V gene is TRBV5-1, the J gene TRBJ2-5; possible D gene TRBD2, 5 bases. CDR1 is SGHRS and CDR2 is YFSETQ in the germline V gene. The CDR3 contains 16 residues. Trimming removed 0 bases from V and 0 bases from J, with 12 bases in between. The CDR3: CASSLGWETYQETQYF. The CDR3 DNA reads TGCGCCAGCAGCTTGGGGTGGGAGACGTACCAAGAGACCCAGTACTTC.

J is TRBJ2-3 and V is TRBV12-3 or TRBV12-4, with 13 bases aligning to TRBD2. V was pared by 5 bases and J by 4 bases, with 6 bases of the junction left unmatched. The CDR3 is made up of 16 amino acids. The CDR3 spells CASSPSGLAGADTQYF. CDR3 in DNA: TGTGCCAGCAGTCCGAGTGGACTAGCGGGAGCAGATACGCAGTATTTT.

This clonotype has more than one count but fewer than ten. DNA of the CDR3: TGTGCCAGCAGTGAACAGTCCTCTGGGGCCAACGTCCTGACTTTC. The encoded protein is CASSEQSSGANVLTF. The chain couples TRBV6-1 to TRBJ2-6, with no clear D. Trimming removed 2 bases at V and 0 bases at J, with 5 bases between. Germline V lookup: CDR1 MNHNS, CDR2 SASEGT. This CDR3 spans 15 amino acids.

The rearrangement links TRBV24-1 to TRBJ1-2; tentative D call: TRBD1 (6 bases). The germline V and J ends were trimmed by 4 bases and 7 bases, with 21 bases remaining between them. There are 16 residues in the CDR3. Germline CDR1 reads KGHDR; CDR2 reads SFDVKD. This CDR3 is CATSDNSGTGLSGYTF. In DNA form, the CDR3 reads TGTGCCACCAGTGACAATTCTGGAACAGGGTTGAGTGGCTACACCTTC.

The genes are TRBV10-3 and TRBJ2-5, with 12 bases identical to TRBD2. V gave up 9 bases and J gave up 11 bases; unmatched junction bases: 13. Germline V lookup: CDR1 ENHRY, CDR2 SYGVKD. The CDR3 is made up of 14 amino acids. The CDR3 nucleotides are TGTGCCATTAGAGGGACTAGCGGGTCCAATGAGCAGTACTTC. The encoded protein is CAIRGTSGSNEQYF.

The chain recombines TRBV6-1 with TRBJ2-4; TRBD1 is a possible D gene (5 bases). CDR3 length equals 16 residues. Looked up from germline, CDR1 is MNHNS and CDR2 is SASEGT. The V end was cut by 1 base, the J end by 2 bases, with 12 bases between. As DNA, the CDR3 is TGTGCCAGCAGTGAAGAAATCAGGGATCCCAAAAACATTCAGTACTTC. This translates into CASSEEIRDPKNIQYF.

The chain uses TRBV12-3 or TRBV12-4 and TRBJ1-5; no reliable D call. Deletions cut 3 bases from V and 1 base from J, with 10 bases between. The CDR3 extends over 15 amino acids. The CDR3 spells CASSFSGFSNQPQHF. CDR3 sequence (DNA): TGTGCCAGCAGTTTCTCTGGGTTCAGCAATCAGCCCCAGCATTTT.

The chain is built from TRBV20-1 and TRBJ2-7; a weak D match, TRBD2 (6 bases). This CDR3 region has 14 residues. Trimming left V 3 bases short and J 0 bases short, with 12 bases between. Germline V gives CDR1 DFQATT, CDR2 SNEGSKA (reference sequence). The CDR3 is CSARGLASSYEQYF. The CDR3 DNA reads TGCAGTGCTAGGGGGCTAGCGAGCTCCTACGAGCAGTACTTC.

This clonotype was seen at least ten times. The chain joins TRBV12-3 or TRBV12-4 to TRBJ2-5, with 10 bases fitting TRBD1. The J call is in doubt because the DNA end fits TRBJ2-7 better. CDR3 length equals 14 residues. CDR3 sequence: CASSFGTGVSEQYF. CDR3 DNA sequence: TGTGCCAGCAGTTTTGGGACAGGGGTGTCCGAGCAGTACTTC.

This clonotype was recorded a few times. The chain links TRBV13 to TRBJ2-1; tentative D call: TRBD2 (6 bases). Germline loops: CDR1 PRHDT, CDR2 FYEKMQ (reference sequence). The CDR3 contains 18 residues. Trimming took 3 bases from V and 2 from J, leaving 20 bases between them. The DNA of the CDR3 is TGTGCCAGCAGCTTGGGAGGTTTGGCGGAGGGAGCCTACAATGAGCAGTTCTTC. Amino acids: CASSLGGLAEGAYNEQFF.

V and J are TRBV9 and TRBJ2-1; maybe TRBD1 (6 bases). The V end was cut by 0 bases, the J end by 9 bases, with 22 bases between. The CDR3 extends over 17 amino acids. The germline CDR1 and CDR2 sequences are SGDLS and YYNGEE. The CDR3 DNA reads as TGTGCCAGCAGCGTAGGGCTGGGCAGGGGTTTGGGTGGTGAGCAGTTCTTC. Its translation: CASSVGLGRGLGGEQFF.

The CDR3 DNA follows: TGCAGCGTTGTGGGAGTAGGCGACAGGGAGGGAGAGACCCAGTACTTC. It codes for CSVVGVGDREGETQYF. The chain is built from TRBV29-1 and TRBJ2-5; the D call may be TRBD1 or TRBD2 (7 bases each). The CDR3 totals 16 residues. Trimming stripped 4 bases from V and 4 bases from J, with 22 bases between. The germline gives CDR1 SQVTM, CDR2 ANQGSEA.

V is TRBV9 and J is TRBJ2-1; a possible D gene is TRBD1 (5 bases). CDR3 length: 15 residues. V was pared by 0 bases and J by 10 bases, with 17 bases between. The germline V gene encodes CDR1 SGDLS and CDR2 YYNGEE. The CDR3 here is CASSVGGESLYEQFF. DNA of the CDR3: TGTGCCAGCAGCGTAGGGGGCGAAAGTCTCTACGAGCAGTTCTTC.

The CDR3 DNA is TGTGCCAGCAGTTTAGGGGGGGCTGCAACTAATGAAAAACTGTTTTTT. Protein sequence: CASSLGGAATNEKLFF. The J gene is TRBJ1-4, the V gene TRBV12-3 or TRBV12-4; D may be TRBD1 (6 bases). This CDR3 contains 16 residues. Trimming pared 1 base from V and 0 bases from J, leaving 9 bases between.

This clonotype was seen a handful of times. CDR3 bases: TGTGCCAGCAGTGTCGGACGGGGGACGGTACTCGAGCAGTACTTC. This gives the protein CASSVGRGTVLEQYF. This rearrangement joins TRBV25-1 to TRBJ2-7; possibly TRBD2 for D (6 bases). The CDR3 length is 15 residues. Germline CDR1 reads MGHDK; CDR2 reads SYGVNS. The V and J ends lost 4 bases and 6 bases respectively, with 19 bases between them.

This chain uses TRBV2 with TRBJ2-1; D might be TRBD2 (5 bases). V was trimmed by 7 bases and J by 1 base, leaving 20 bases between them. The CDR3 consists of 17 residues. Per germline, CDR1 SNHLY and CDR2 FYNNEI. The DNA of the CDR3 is TGTGCCAGCATTTCGAGGTCATGGAGCGGTTCCTACAATGAGCAGTTCTTC. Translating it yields CASISRSWSGSYNEQFF.